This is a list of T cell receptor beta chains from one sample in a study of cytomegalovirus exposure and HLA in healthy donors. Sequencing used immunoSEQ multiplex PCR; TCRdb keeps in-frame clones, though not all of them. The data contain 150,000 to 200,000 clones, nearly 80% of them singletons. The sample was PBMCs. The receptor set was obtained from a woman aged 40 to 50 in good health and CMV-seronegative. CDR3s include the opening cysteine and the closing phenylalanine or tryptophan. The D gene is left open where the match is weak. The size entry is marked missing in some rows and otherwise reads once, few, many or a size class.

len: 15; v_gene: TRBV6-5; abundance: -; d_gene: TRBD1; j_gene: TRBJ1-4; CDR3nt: TGTGCCAGCAGTTTTTCCGGGACAGTCTCCGAAAAACTGTTTTTT; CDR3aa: CASSFSGTVSEKLFF
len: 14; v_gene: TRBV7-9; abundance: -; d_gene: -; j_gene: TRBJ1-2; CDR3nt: TGTGCCAGCAGCTCGGACAGATCTAACTATGGCTACACCTTC; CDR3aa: CASSSDRSNYGYTF
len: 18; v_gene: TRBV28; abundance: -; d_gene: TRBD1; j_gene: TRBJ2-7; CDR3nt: TGTGCCAGCAGTTTATACCCCTTCGGGACAGGGAAAGGGTACGAGCAGTACTTC; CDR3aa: CASSLYPFGTGKGYEQYF
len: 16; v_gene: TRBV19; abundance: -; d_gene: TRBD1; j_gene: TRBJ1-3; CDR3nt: TGTGCCAGTAGTATGTGGGGACAGGGCTACGGAAACACCATATATTTT; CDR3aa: CASSMWGQGYGNTIYF
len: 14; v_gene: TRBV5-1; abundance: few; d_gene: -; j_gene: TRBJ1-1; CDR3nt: TGCGCCAGCAGCTTTGTAGGAGGGTCGTCTGAAGCTTTCTTT; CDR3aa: CASSFVGGSSEAFF
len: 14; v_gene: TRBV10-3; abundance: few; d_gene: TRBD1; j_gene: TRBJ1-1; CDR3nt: TGTGCCATCAAGATGGACAGGGAAAACACTGAAGCTTTCTTT; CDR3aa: CAIKMDRENTEAFF
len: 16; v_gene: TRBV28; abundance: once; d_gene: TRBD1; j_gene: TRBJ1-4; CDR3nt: TGTGCCAGCAGTTTCGGACAGGGAGGGATGGGTCAAAAACTGTTTTTT; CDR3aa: CASSFGQGGMGQKLFF
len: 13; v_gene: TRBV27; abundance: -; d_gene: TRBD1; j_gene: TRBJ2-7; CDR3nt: TGTGCCAGTTGGGACAGAGGCACCTACGAGCAGTACTTC; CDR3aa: CASWDRGTYEQYF
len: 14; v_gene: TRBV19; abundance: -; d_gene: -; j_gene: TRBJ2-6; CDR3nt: TGTGCCAGTACCATCTCCGGTGGGGCCAACGTCCTGACTTTC; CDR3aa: CASTISGGANVLTF
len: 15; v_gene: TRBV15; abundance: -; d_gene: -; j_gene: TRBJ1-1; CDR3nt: TGTGCCACCAGCAGGGTCTTTCGGGGGATCACTGAAGCTTTCTTT; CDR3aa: CATSRVFRGITEAFF
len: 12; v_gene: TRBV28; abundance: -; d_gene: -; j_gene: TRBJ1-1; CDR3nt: TGTGCCAGCAGTTCCCCGACACCTGAAGCTTTCTTT; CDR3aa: CASSSPTPEAFF
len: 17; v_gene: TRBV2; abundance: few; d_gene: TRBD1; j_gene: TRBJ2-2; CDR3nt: TGTGCCAGCAGTGAAGCCTCGGGACAGGGGAACGACGGGGAGCTGTTTTTT; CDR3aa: CASSEASGQGNDGELFF
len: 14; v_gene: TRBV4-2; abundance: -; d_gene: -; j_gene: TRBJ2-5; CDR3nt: TGTGCCAGCAGCCAAGAGTCGGTACGCAAGACCCAGTACTTC; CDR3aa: CASSQESVRKTQYF
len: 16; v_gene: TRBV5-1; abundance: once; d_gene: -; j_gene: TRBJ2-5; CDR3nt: TGCGCCAGCAGCTTGGTCTCAGGGGGGAGAGAAGAGACCCAGTACTTC; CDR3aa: CASSLVSGGREETQYF
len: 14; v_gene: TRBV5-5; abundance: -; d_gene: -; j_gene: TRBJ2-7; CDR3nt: TGTGCCAGCAGCTTAGGAGTAGGCACCTACGAGCAGTACTTC; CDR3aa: CASSLGVGTYEQYF
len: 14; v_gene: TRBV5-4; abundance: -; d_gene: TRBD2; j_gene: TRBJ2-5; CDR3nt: TGTGCCAGCAGCTCGAGCGGGGGAGGGGAGACCCAGTACTTC; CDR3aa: CASSSSGGGETQYF
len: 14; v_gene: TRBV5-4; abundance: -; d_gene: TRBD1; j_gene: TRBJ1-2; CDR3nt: TGTGCCAGCAGCCCCAGGACAGGGGGCTATGGCTACACCTTC; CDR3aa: CASSPRTGGYGYTF
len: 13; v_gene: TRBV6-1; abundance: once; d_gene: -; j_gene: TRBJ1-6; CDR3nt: TGTGCCAGCAGGGGAACAGGTAATTCACCCCTCCACTTT; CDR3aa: CASRGTGNSPLHF
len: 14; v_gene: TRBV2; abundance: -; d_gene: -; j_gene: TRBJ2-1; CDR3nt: TGTGCCAGCACCCCTGTATCCGCGGACAATGAGCAGTTCTTC; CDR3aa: CASTPVSADNEQFF
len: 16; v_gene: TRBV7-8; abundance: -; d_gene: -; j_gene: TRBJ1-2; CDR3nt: TGTGCCAGCAGCCCCCACCAGCTGGACATGGGCTATGGCTACACCTTC; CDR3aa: CASSPHQLDMGYGYTF
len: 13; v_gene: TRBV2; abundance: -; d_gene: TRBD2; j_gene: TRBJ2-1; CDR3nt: TGTGCCAGCAGTGTCGGGGGGGTTATTTCTCAGTTCTTC; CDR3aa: CASSVGGVISQFF
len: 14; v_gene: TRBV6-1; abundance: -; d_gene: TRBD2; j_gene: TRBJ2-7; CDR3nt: TGTGCCAGCAGTTATGCCGGGGGGGCGTACGAGCAGTACTTC; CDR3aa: CASSYAGGAYEQYF
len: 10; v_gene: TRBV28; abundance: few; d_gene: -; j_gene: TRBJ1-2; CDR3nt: TGTGCCAGCAGCCGCTATGGCTACACCTTC; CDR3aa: CASSRYGYTF
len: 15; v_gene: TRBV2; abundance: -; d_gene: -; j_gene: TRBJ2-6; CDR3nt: TGTGCCAGCAGTGAAGCGCTAAGTGGGGCCAACGTCCTGACTTTC; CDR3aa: CASSEALSGANVLTF
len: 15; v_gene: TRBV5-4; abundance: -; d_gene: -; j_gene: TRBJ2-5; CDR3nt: TGTGCCAGCAGCCAGCAGGGAGGCCACTATGAGACCCAGTACTTC; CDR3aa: CASSQQGGHYETQYF
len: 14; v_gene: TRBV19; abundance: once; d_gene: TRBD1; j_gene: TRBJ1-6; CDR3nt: TGTGCCAGTAGTACAGACAGGGTCCGACCGCCCCTCCACTTT; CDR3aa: CASSTDRVRPPLHF
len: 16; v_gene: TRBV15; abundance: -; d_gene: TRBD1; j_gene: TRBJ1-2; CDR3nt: TGTGCCACCAGCAGCTCCTTCTTGGGACAGATATATGGCTACACCTTC; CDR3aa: CATSSSFLGQIYGYTF
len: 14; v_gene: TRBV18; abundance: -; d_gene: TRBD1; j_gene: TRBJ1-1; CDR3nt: TGTGCCAGCTCACCACTGGAGGGGGCGGCTGAAGCTTTCTTT; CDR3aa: CASSPLEGAAEAFF
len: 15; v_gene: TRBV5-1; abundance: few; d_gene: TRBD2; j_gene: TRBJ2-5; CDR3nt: TGCGCCAGCAGCTTGTACGGGGGGGCCGGAGAGACCCAGTACTTC; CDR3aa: CASSLYGGAGETQYF
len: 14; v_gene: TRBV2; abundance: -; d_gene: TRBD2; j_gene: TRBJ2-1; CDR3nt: TGTGCCAGCATTCAAGGATCTAGCGGGGGCCCCGAATTCTTC; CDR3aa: CASIQGSSGGPEFF
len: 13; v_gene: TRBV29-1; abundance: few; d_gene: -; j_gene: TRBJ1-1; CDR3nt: TGCAGCGTTGGTGTCACGTTGGCGGCTGAAGCTTTCTTT; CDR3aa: CSVGVTLAAEAFF
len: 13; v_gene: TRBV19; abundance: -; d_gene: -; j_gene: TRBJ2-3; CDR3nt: TGTGCCAGTAGTATACGGTTGTCAGATACGCAGTATTTT; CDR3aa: CASSIRLSDTQYF
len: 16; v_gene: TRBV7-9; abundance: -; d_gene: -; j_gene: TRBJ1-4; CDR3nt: TGTGCCAGCCTCCCTGGGGCGTTGGGGCTCGGCGAAAAACTGTTTTTT; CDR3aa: CASLPGALGLGEKLFF
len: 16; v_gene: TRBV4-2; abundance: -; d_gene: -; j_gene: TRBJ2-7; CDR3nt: TGTGCCAGCAGCCAAGCCACCGCCCGTGCAGGCTACGAGCAGTACTTC; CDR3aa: CASSQATARAGYEQYF
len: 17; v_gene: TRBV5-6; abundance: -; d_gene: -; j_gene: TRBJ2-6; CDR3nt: TGTGCCAGCAGCCCAGAAGATCAAAGCTCTGGGGCCAACGTCCTGACTTTC; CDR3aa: CASSPEDQSSGANVLTF
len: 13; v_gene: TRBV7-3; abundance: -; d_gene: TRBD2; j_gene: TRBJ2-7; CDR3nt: TGTGCCAGCCCCCTTGCGGGAGCCTACGAGCAGTACTTC; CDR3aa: CASPLAGAYEQYF
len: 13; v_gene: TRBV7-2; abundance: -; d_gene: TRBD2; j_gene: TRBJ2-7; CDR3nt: TGTGCCAGCAGCCCAAGACTAGCGACCGAGCAGTACTTC; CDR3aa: CASSPRLATEQYF
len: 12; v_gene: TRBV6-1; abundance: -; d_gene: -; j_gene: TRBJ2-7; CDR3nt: TGTGCCAGCAGTGAAGCGCGATACGAGCAGTACTTC; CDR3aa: CASSEARYEQYF
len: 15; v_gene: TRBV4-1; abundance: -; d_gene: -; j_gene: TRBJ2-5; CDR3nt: TGCGCCAGCAGCCAAAGACCCCTACTAGGAGAGACCCAGTACTTC; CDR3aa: CASSQRPLLGETQYF
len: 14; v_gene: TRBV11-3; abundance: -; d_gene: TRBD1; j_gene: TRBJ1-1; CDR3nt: TGTGCCAGCAGCCCTCGGACAGGGAGCACTGAAGCTTTCTTT; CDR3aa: CASSPRTGSTEAFF
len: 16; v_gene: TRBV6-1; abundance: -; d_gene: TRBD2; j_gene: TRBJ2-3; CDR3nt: TGTGCCAGCAGGGAACGACTAGCGGTTCTGACAGATACGCAGTATTTT; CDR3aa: CASRERLAVLTDTQYF
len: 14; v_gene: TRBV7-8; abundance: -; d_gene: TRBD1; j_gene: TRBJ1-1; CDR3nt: TGTGCCAGCAGCTTTAGGACAGGGGCCACTGAAGCTTTCTTT; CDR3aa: CASSFRTGATEAFF
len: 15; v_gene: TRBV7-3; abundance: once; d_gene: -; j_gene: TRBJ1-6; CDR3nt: TGTGCCAGCAGCTCCGGACGGACTAATAATTCACCCCTCCACTTT; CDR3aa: CASSSGRTNNSPLHF
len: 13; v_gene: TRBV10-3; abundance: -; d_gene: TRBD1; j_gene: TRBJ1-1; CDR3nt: TGTGCCATCACTGGCGACAGGGAGACTGAAGCTTTCTTT; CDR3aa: CAITGDRETEAFF
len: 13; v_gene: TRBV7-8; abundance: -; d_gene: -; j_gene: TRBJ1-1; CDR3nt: TGTGCCAGCGAAGACAGGTTTAACACTGAAGCTTTCTTT; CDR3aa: CASEDRFNTEAFF
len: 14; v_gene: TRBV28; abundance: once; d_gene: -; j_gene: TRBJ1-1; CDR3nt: TGTGCCAGCAGTCGATGGCAGTTTCCCACTGAAGCTTTCTTT; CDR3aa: CASSRWQFPTEAFF
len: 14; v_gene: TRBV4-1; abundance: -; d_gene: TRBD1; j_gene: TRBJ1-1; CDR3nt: TGCGCCAGCAGCCAAGTAGGGGGCGTTCAGCAGGCTTTCTTT; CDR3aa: CASSQVGGVQQAFF
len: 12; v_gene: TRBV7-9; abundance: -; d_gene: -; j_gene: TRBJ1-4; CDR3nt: TGTGCCAGCAGCTTAGACTTTGAAAAACTGTTTTTT; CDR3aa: CASSLDFEKLFF
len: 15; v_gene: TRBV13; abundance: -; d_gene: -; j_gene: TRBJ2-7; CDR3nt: TGTGCCAGCAGCTTAGGAGGACAAGCTTCCTACGAGCAGTACTTC; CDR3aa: CASSLGGQASYEQYF
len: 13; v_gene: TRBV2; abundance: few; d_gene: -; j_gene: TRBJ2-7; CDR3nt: TGTGCCAGCAGTGAAGCGGGCGGGCGCGAGCAGTACTTC; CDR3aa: CASSEAGGREQYF
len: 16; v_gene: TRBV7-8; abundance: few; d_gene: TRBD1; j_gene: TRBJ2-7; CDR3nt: TGTGCCAGCAGCTTAACGTCCAGACAGGGGGCCCACGAGCAGTACTTC; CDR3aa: CASSLTSRQGAHEQYF
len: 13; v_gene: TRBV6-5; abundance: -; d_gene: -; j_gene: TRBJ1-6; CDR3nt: TGTGCCAGCAGTGAAAAGGAGAATTCACCCCTCCACTTT; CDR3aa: CASSEKENSPLHF
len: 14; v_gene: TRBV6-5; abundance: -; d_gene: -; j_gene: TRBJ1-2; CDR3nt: TGTGCCAGCAGTTACTCACCTCAGGGTTTCGGCTACACCTTC; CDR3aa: CASSYSPQGFGYTF
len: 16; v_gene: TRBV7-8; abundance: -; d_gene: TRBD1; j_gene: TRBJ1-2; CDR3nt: TGTGCCAGCAGACGACAGGGTCGGCCAACTAACTATGGCTACACCTTC; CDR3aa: CASRRQGRPTNYGYTF
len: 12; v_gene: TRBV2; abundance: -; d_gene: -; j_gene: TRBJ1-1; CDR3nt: TGTGCCAGCAGTGACAGGAATACTGAAGCTTTCTTT; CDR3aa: CASSDRNTEAFF
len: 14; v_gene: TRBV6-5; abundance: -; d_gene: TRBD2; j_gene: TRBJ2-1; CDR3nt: TGTGCCAGCAGTTACTATCGGGGGGGCGGCGAGCAGTTCTTC; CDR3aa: CASSYYRGGGEQFF
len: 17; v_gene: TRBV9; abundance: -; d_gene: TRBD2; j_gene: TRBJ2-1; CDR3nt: TGTGCCAGCAGCTCCCACCCGGAGCGGGGGCTCTACAATGAGCAGTTCTTC; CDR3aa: CASSSHPERGLYNEQFF